The clone carrying this T cell receptor (beta chain) counts as medium-sized. Its antigen is currently unknown. CD25-based Treg depletion was applied to purified naive CD4+ T cells. TCRdb re-called the 5' RACE reads with MiXCR, one entry per CDR3 protein. The sample carries about 50,000 distinct CDR3 sequences, under 20% recorded once. V dropped 4 bases and J dropped 4; count of bases not matched to a gene: 5. CDR3 length: 14 amino acids. Germline values: CDR1 LNHDA, CDR2 SQIVND (reference sequence). Regarding the study as a whole: Larger-cohort validation covered only one TCR beta V-J rearrangement. Tumor Tregs overlapped most with tumor, then blood, naive CD4+ cells. Tumor memory CD4+ T cell TCR gene usage was found to cluster with blood and lymph node memory CD4+ cells and with lymph node naive CD4+ cells.

The sequence was collected from a female donor with breast cancer. V gene TRBV19 combines with J gene TRBJ1-1; 8 positions agree with TRBD1. Sequences were obtained from naive CD4+ T cells sorted from blood. Subset in this sample: naive CD4+ T cells, CD4+CD45RA+CD25-. CDR3 bases: TGTGCCAGTAGTAGTTGGCAGGGGGCCACTGAAGCTTTCTTT. Translating gives CASSSWQGATEAFF.